This T cell receptor beta chain was identified during a study of PD-L1 blockade in urothelial cancer. Study as a whole: Male sex and bladder-origin urothelial cancer were recorded for about nine tenths of the roughly 29 patients.

The germline CDR1 and CDR2 sequences are LNHDA and SQIVND (reference sequence). CDR3 length: 14 residues. J gave up 3 bases and V 6 bases, and 7 bases lay outside the gene matches. Specified time point: peripheral blood 6 weeks after treatment start. It was locally advanced or metastatic urothelial carcinoma that patients had. A total of 1 to 8 samples per patient were collected pretreatment and on-treatment. Generated by immunoSEQ multiplex PCR, the TCRdb table keeps only in-frame clones and is missing some. The profile shows about 36,000 clones, about 80% of them singletons. The clonotype was recovered from a man in his forties or fifties with urothelial cancer. The chain combines TRBV19 with TRBJ2-7, with TRBD1 matching 8 bases. Specimen: PBMCs, collected around atezolizumab (anti-PD-L1) treatment. For the CDR3, the DNA is TGTGCCAGTAGAGGCCTTACAGGGGGCTACGAGCAGTACTTC. It yields the protein CASRGLTGGYEQYF.